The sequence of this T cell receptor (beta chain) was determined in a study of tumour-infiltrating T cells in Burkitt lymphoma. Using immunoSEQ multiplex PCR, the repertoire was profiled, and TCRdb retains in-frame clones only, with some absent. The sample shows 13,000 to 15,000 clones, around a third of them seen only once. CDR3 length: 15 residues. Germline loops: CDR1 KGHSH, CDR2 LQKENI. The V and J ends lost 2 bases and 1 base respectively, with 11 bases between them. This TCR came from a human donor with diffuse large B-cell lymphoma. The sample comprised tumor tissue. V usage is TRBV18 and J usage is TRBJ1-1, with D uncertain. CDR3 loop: CASSPRAPQNTEAFF. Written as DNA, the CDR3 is TGTGCCAGCTCACCAAGGGCACCTCAGAACACTGAAGCTTTCTTT.